This paragraph covers one T cell receptor (beta chain) sequence. Its specificity is not known. CDR1 is SGHNT and CDR2 is YENEEA in the germline V gene. Germline trimming cut 5 bases from V and 4 bases from J; bases unmatched to any gene: 5. This CDR3 has 13 residues. These data originate in a study of cytomegalovirus exposure and HLA in healthy donors. Clones were read by immunoSEQ multiplex PCR, and TCRdb kept only the in-frame ones, dropping some. The sample holds hundreds of thousands of clones, roughly 84% seen once. Study outcomes and limitations: Rare TCR sequences dominated, though some public TCRs recurred in many donors. In the 120 or so validation repertoires, about 95% of cluster scores exceeded 0, per a later analysis. Fewer than 200 TCR beta chains were listed as cytomegalovirus-associated.

The sequence was obtained from a woman aged 18-29 years in good health and CMV-seropositive. The chain links TRBV11-3 to TRBJ2-7, with 7 bases fitting TRBD1. Specimen: PBMCs. The DNA of the CDR3 is TGTGCCAGCAGCGCGACAGGGCGGTACGAGCAGTACTTC. Translated: CASSATGRYEQYF.